These T cell receptor beta chains were read from a single sample in a study of T cell repertoires in cytomegalovirus infection. TCRdb re-called the reads with MiXCR, one entry per CDR3 protein. The sample lists over 450,000 distinct CDR3 sequences, 11% occurring once. Material for sequencing was PBMCs. The receptors were gathered from a human donor in good health (CMV status not recorded). Some clones in this sample may be carry-over from other donors' samples. Each CDR3 is given with its conserved first and last residue. A D gene is named only where the DNA matches it firmly. Part of the rows lack a size; the others show once, few, many or a class for expanded clones.

V,J,D,size,CDR3,DNA
TRBV6-6,TRBJ2-5,-,few,CASSWGGEETQYF,TGTGCCAGCAGTTGGGGAGGAGAAGAGACCCAGTACTTC
TRBV2,TRBJ1-1,-,-,CASNLQGMNTEAFF,TGTGCCAGCAACCTACAGGGCATGAACACTGAAGCTTTCTTT
TRBV29-1,TRBJ1-4,-,many,CSVKGGASNEKLFF,TGCAGCGTAAAGGGGGGGGCTTCAAATGAAAAACTGTTTTTT
TRBV6-1,TRBJ1-5,-,many,CATRPYSNQPQHF,TGTGCCACCCGACCTTATAGCAATCAGCCCCAGCATTTT
TRBV7-2,TRBJ2-2,TRBD2,many,CASSRLAGIINTGELFF,TGTGCCAGCAGCCGACTAGCGGGGATAATCAACACCGGGGAGCTGTTTTTT
TRBV7-3,TRBJ1-1,-,many,CASSLAGEGEAFF,TGTGCCAGCAGTTTGGCAGGGGAGGGTGAAGCTTTCTTT
TRBV6-5,TRBJ2-1,-,-,CASSYESSSYNEQFF,TGTGCCAGCAGTTACGAGTCGAGCTCCTACAATGAGCAGTTCTTC
TRBV28,TRBJ2-3,TRBD2,many,CASRGLERYTQYF,TGTGCCAGTCGGGGACTAGAGCGTTATACGCAGTATTTT
TRBV15,TRBJ2-1,-,many,CATSKGQSYNEQFF,TGTGCCACCAGCAAGGGACAATCCTACAATGAGCAGTTCTTC
TRBV7-9,TRBJ1-2,TRBD1,-,CASSRTGLNYGYTF,TGTGCCAGCAGCCGGACAGGGCTTAACTATGGCTACACCTTC
TRBV6-5,TRBJ2-7,-,many,CASSYSRTYEQYF,TGTGCCAGCAGTTACTCGAGGACCTACGAGCAGTACTTC
TRBV20-1,TRBJ2-5,TRBD1,few,CSALLGQGWETQYF,TGCAGTGCCCTTCTAGGACAGGGATGGGAGACCCAGTACTTC
TRBV19,TRBJ2-7,TRBD1,many,CASRAGQGSHEQYF,TGTGCCAGTAGAGCAGGACAGGGGTCCCACGAGCAGTACTTC
TRBV6-1,TRBJ2-7,TRBD1,many,CASSVTGVHEQYF,TGTGCCAGCAGTGTGACAGGGGTGCACGAGCAGTACTTC
TRBV7-6,TRBJ2-1,TRBD1,many,CASSGIRGLAFEGVSYNEQFF,TGTGCCAGCAGCGGAATCAGGGGGCTAGCCTTTGAGGGGGTTTCCTACAATGAGCAGTTCTTC
TRBV7-2,TRBJ2-7,TRBD2,many,CASSPALSGIFPYEQYF,TGTGCCAGCAGCCCAGCGCTTAGCGGGATCTTCCCCTACGAGCAGTACTTC
TRBV20-1,TRBJ2-1,TRBD2,many,CSARGTSGGAGEQFF,TGCAGTGCTCGAGGGACTAGCGGGGGGGCGGGTGAGCAGTTCTTC
TRBV4-1,TRBJ2-3,TRBD2,many,CASSQPYSGRTDTQYF,TGCGCCAGCAGCCAACCCTATAGCGGGCGCACAGATACGCAGTATTTT
TRBV5-6,TRBJ2-7,-,many,CASSSPSTQSSYEQYF,TGTGCCAGCAGTTCCCCCTCAACACAGAGCTCCTACGAGCAGTACTTC
TRBV28,TRBJ1-1,TRBD1,few,CASSPQGVEAFF,TGTGCCAGCAGTCCACAGGGGGTTGAAGCTTTCTTT
TRBV12-5,TRBJ2-1,-,many,CASGLAASSYNEQFF,TGTGCTAGTGGTTTGGCGGCTAGCTCCTACAATGAGCAGTTCTTC
TRBV20-1,TRBJ2-3,TRBD2,-,CSARDSSGGADTQYF,TGCAGTGCTAGAGATTCCAGCGGGGGGGCAGATACGCAGTATTTT
TRBV9,TRBJ2-6,TRBD2,-,CASSVASGSNGSGANVLTF,TGTGCCAGCAGCGTAGCTAGCGGCAGTAATGGATCTGGGGCCAACGTCCTGACTTTC
TRBV20-1,TRBJ2-3,TRBD2,many,CSADSGRGDTQYF,TGCAGTGCTGATAGCGGGAGAGGAGATACGCAGTATTTT
TRBV29-1,TRBJ2-1,-,few,CSVRRDEQFF,TGCAGCGTCCGGAGAGATGAGCAGTTCTTC
TRBV27,TRBJ2-5,TRBD2,many,CASSAPQTSGSETQYF,TGTGCCAGCAGCGCACCACAGACTAGCGGGAGTGAGACCCAGTACTTC
TRBV24-1,TRBJ2-3,TRBD2,-,CATSDASFLAGRTDTQYF,TGTGCCACCAGTGACGCTTCATTCCTAGCGGGAAGAACAGATACGCAGTATTTT
TRBV10-3,TRBJ1-1,-,few,CAISDSRRVNTEAFF,TGTGCCATCAGTGATTCGCGGCGGGTGAACACTGAAGCTTTCTTT
TRBV19,TRBJ1-1,TRBD1,many,CASSIRTGGNTEAFF,TGTGCCAGTAGTATAAGGACAGGTGGAAACACTGAAGCTTTCTTT
TRBV3-1,TRBJ2-7,TRBD1,few,CASGTGNYEQYF,TGTGCCAGCGGGACAGGAAATTACGAGCAGTACTTC
TRBV7-3,TRBJ1-5,TRBD1,many,CAREGTGNQPQHF,TGTGCCAGAGAGGGGACAGGGAATCAGCCCCAGCATTTT
TRBV20-1,TRBJ1-5,-,-,CSAHGPRSTENQPQHF,TGCAGTGCTCATGGTCCTCGGTCGACCGAGAATCAGCCCCAGCATTTT
TRBV6-5,TRBJ2-1,-,-,CASSRENEQFF,TGTGCCAGCAGTCGTGAAAATGAGCAGTTCTTC
TRBV5-1,TRBJ2-1,TRBD2,-,CASSPILAGEYNEQFF,TGCGCCAGCAGCCCAATACTAGCGGGGGAGTACAATGAGCAGTTCTTC
TRBV5-4,TRBJ1-2,TRBD1,-,CATMYRGIDGYTF,TGTGCCACCATGTACAGGGGGATAGATGGCTACACCTTC
TRBV20-1,TRBJ1-3,-,-,CSAPGGPSSGNTIYF,TGCAGTGCCCCGGGGGGCCCAAGCTCTGGAAACACCATATATTTT
TRBV9,TRBJ2-2,-,-,CASSSTSSGGELFF,TGTGCCAGCAGCTCTACTAGCTCGGGCGGGGAGCTGTTTTTT
TRBV2,TRBJ2-7,-,few,CASSEGGPEQYF,TGTGCCAGCAGTGAAGGGGGACCCGAGCAGTACTTC
TRBV7-3,TRBJ2-1,TRBD2,many,CASSPNGLAGGYNEQFF,TGTGCCAGCAGCCCAAATGGACTAGCGGGGGGGTACAATGAGCAGTTCTTC
TRBV5-4,TRBJ2-3,TRBD2,many,CASSTGTTSDTQYF,TGTGCCAGCAGCACTGGGACTACCTCAGATACGCAGTATTTT
TRBV5-5,TRBJ2-2,-,many,CASSLVGGLPTGELFF,TGTGCCAGCAGCTTGGTTGGGGGCCTTCCCACCGGGGAGCTGTTTTTT
TRBV7-9,TRBJ1-1,-,few,CASSLGARPSTEAFF,TGTGCCAGCAGCTTAGGTGCCAGGCCGAGCACTGAAGCTTTCTTT